Below, one T cell receptor beta chain is given with its context. It lacks a known antigen. The method behind the library was the immunoSEQ multiplex PCR assay. A mixture of 60 forward primers for TCR Vbeta segments and 13 reverse primers for TCR Jbeta segments was used in the multiplex PCR. The CDR3 region of rearranged TCR beta genes was amplified from genomic DNA by a multiplex PCR assay. The amplified TCR beta libraries were sequenced on the Illumina HiSeq System as 87-base-pair reads. The original methods were these. A later analysis counted about 76 million unique TCR beta chains across the 666 repertoires, and 10 million to 12 million of these chains were shared by at least two donors. A nearest-neighbor algorithm error-corrected the raw reads and collapsed the reads into unique sequences, merging closely related sequences to remove PCR and sequencing errors. To assign V, D and J gene segments, CDR3 sequences were aligned to IMGT reference sequences. Each retained sequence needed at least a six-nucleotide match to both a V gene segment and a J gene segment. A rearrangement was called productive if the CDR3 had no stop codons and remained in frame with V and J, and every other rearrangement was called non-productive. Following IMGT convention, CDR3 was defined as the stretch from the second conserved V-encoded cysteine to the conserved J-encoded phenylalanine. In an earlier analysis of more than 550 of the donors, sequences lacking an unambiguous match to a single V gene segment were excluded. An earlier analysis of roughly 590 of the donors called V segments functional above 56.7% productive rearrangements and segregating when the between-donor standard deviation exceeded 5%. To diagnose cytomegalovirus status from the catalog of TCR beta chain sequences, a statistical classification framework was built. In a later analysis, TCR nucleotide sequences were compared against IMGT/GENE-DB human TR gene sequences so that V and J genes could be assigned. In a later analysis, CDR3 sequences and most-parsimonious VDJ recombination scenarios were assigned using the TCRdist pipeline. A later analysis defined each TCR beta chain by its CDR3 amino acid sequence plus V-gene family, and excluded reads lacking a unique V-gene family. As a way to deal with suspected cross-contamination and a sequencing artifact, a later analysis dropped 450 to 700 nucleotide sequences that were highly shared and had low generation probability. A later analysis calculated a clonal expansion index for each public chain from normalized within-repertoire ranks of inferred template counts. In a later analysis, generation probabilities were computed using a VDJ recombination model fitted to out-of-frame rearrangements, and the results were checked against IGoR. In a later analysis, TCR-TCR, TCR-HLA and TCR-CMV co-occurrence was scored with hypergeometric tests, and a repertoire-size bias correction was applied to TCR pairs. To estimate false discovery rates, a later analysis permuted the HLA or CMV assignments 20 times. In a later analysis, co-occurring TCRs were grouped using DBSCAN, with TCRdist sequence similarity added in when clustering inside HLA-allele-positive subsets. Repertoires with fewer than 30,000 or more than 120,000 public chains were left out of co-occurrence clustering, as were a handful of repertoires with anomalous nucleotide sharing. This is the immuneACCESS table as TCRdb keeps it, with only in-frame sequences that have V and J called. A part of the clones is gone; compared with another copy, unresolved V genes explain less than half, and the rest is unexplained. V and J calls and clone size are those listed in that table; D and trimming were worked out from the DNA. The table of this sample itemizes around 140,000 clones. The top ten constitute 0.75% to 1% of the sample.

The cohort comprised hundreds of healthy bone marrow donors. Cohort members were all nominally healthy when sampled, although unrecorded immune exposures were likely present. The donor was CMV seronegative and was included in the group of around 320 seronegative cohort members. A peripheral blood sample was provided by each donor, and peripheral blood mononuclear cells were used for TCR beta sequencing. The Qiagen DNeasy Blood Extraction Kit was used to extract genomic DNA from the blood cell samples. This sample stems from a study of cytomegalovirus exposure and HLA in healthy donors (dated by TCRdb to 2016 to 2017). For context, the study as a whole: An earlier analysis of approximately 600 of the donors reported roughly 270 Gb of sequence data and 117 million unique TCR beta sequences from about 180 million T cells. An early release that covered some 630 HLA-typed donors contained around 300 gigabases of sequencing data and 80 million or so unique TCR sequences. The genetic ancestry cluster associated with self-reported Caucasian donors included about 84% of the 398 genotyped donors. The study aimed to test whether cataloging public T cell receptors could reveal signatures of past pathogen exposure. Using immunosequencing, the study profiled T cell repertoires from 500 to 800 subjects and related those repertoires to cytomegalovirus serostatus. Besides the first cohort of some 670 subjects, a separate validation cohort made up of over a hundred different subjects was used. To predict cytomegalovirus infection status, the study combined high-throughput TCR immunosequencing, statistical association of individual TCRs with disease status, and machine learning. To study patterns of TCR occurrence, a later analysis re-analyzed previously published TCR beta repertoires from several hundred donors and added high-resolution HLA genotyping. In the later analysis, no new phenotypic data were used to find candidate immune exposures; instead, reliance was placed on TCR beta sequences and their occurrence across donors. An earlier analysis of approximately 580 of the donors used high-throughput TCR beta sequencing to judge whether each TCR beta V gene segment behaved as functional or pseudogenic. Donor age, sex, ethnicity and CMV serostatus were collected together with the repertoire data. A later genetic analysis used genome-wide SNP genotypes for 398 of the 666 donors, treating that subset as a discovery cohort. All discovery cohort repertoires had been generated using a single sequencing platform. Class I and class II HLA loci were covered by the typing at four-digit resolution. Typing coverage differed by locus: A, B, C, DRB1 and DQB1 were typed in roughly 629-640 donors, DQA1 in 522, DPA1 in around 580, and DPB1 in just under 490. About five DR-DQ haplotypes were treated as single units for association and clustering because of strong linkage in the cohort. Among some 400 genotyped donors of the cohort, an average of around 240,000 unique TCR beta nucleotide sequences was sequenced per donor, of which approximately 19% were non-productive.

Findings and caveats that apply to the study as a whole: A cluster of highly shared sequence variants was judged likely to be a technical artifact of the sequencing pipeline. Specific HLA alleles were associated with more than 15,000 TCR beta sequences at a false discovery rate of 0.05 in a later analysis. According to a later analysis, parvovirus B19, influenza, CMV and Epstein-Barr virus appeared linked to several top co-occurrence clusters. In a later analysis, HLA-associated TCR beta chains showed more clonal expansion and lower generation probabilities than non-associated chains that were equally common. In a later genetic analysis, fewer N-insertions in productive TCRs were reported among donors in an Asian-associated ancestry cluster than the approximately 710-donor mean. Most CMV-associated TCR beta chains appeared to be HLA-restricted in a later analysis, and the HLA associations seemed to be driven largely by CMV exposure. Around 16 rarely observed V segments, including chromosome 9 orphons, were excluded from the earlier analysis of several hundred of the donors because counts were too low. V-gene and J-gene trimming of TCR beta chains was associated with a missense DCLRE1C variant in a later genetic analysis, and the association was replicated in an independent cohort. The study listed 150 to 200 TCR beta chains as associated with cytomegalovirus. The presence/absence analyses assumed that sequencing depth was roughly uniform across donors, and that assumption may not be true. This cohort had only TCR beta chains sequenced, and the lack of alpha or paired-chain data limited which features could be detected. Immune exposure information for the cohort was limited to CMV serostatus. Because HLA typing was missing for some donors at each locus, association tests included only the typed subset. The 87-base-pair reads could not distinguish some IMGT-functional V segments, including TRBV6-2 and TRBV6-3, so those segments were excluded. It was suggested by the authors that the approach could potentially be generalized to other disease states and immunological phenotypes. An earlier analysis of 587 of the donors showed that most TCR beta V segments appeared in productive rearrangements either about 90% or about 30% of the time, which broadly matched IMGT annotations. Linkage disequilibrium might explain the correlated functional status among segregating V segments, but an unknown experimental factor could not be ruled out. A few of the identified cytomegalovirus-associated TCR beta chains were confirmed in vitro to be specific for cytomegalovirus antigens. A further reported finding was that TCR beta sequences accurately predicted the HLA-A and HLA-B alleles for most subjects in the first cohort. Across donors, most TCR sequences were observed very rarely, whereas some public TCRs were present in many individuals. A later analysis found that TCR association rates varied across HLA loci, with DRB1 alleles showing the most associated TCRs and HLA-C alleles the fewest. Cytomegalovirus status was reported to be diagnosed by the classifier with high specificity and sensitivity in both the original and validation cohorts. Assigning TCR associations to individual alleles was difficult when HLA alleles, especially DR and DQ, strongly co-occurred.

The CDR1 and CDR2 encoded by the germline V gene (reference sequence) are SEHNR and FQNEAQ. V is reduced by 3 bases and J by 9 bases, leaving a spacing of 12 bases between them. Counted from cysteine to phenylalanine, this CDR3 has 14 amino acids. CDR3 DNA only is kept here, 42 bases in frame from base 1. The sequencing sample was made of PBMCs. The TCR originated in a male donor in good health and CMV-seronegative. This sequence uses TRBV7-9 and TRBJ1-6, and the D gene may be TRBD1, 6 bases matching. CDR3 region: CASSLEQGPSPLHF. The sequence in DNA is TGTGCCAGCAGCTTGGAACAGGGACCTTCACCCCTCCACTTT.